This TCR beta chain emerged from a study of low-dose radiotherapy and immunotherapy resistance in tumors. In this sample, this clonotype turned up many times. In germline, CDR1 is SGHVS, CDR2 FQNEAQ. The CDR3 loop spans 14 amino acids. J was trimmed by 8 bases and V by 4 bases; bases with no gene match: 8. First-strand cDNA used TRAV- and TRBV-specific primers, covering alpha and beta chains. TCR amplification used around 20 PCR cycles, a constant-region primer and a V-primer adapter. TCRdb re-called the reads through MiXCR, storing one row per CDR3 protein. This table has around 100,000 distinct CDR3 sequences, more than 20% appearing once. Time point in this sample: after trial treatment. Treatment indicated: LDRT plus nivolumab, ipilimumab, low-dose cyclophosphamide and aspirin (RACIN trial).

This TCR derives from a male donor with prostate cancer. Here the sequenced sample was PBMCs, taken after low-dose radiotherapy plus immunotherapy. The chain couples TRBV7-8 to TRBJ1-2; 9 bases line up with TRBD1. CDR3 DNA: TGTGCCAGCAGCTCCGGACAGGGGTCGGAGGGCTACACCTTC. Translation gives CASSSGQGSEGYTF.